The present entry profiles one T cell receptor beta chain with its context. Trimming took 4 bases from V and 5 from J, leaving 12 bases between them. Germline CDR1 GTSNPN, CDR2 SVGIG (reference sequence). The CDR3 consists of 13 residues. This record belongs to a study of OX40 agonist ivuxolimab in advanced cancers. TCRdb keeps only in-frame clones here, not all; method: immunoSEQ multiplex PCR. This sample has over 70,000 clones; approximately 90% occur once, and the top ten carry roughly 0.51%. The clonotype was recovered from an adult with an advanced solid tumor such as melanoma, head and neck, liver or kidney cancer. V is TRBV30 and J is TRBJ1-3; TRBD1 might be the D (6 bases). The input for sequencing was CD4+ or CD8+ T cells sorted from blood, taken in a trial of the OX40 agonist ivuxolimab. The CDR3 DNA is TGTGCCTGGACCCATGGACAGAGAAACACCATATATTTT. It is translated as CAWTHGQRNTIYF.